Below are 14 T cell receptor beta chains sequenced from a single sample in a study of identifying expanded T cells in peripheral blood (dated by TCRdb to between 2019 and 2020). Receptors were amplified or captured by the immunoSEQ multiplex PCR assay. TCRdb carries this immuneACCESS record with in-frame sequences only. Its versions omit some clonotypes, under half of them owing to an unresolved V gene in the studies checked, with the rest unexplained. The table for this sample lists about 85,000 clones; 89% of them were counted only once. The top ten constitute 2.8% of the sample. Specimen: blood. These receptors were obtained from a person aged 18-70 years in good health.

The chain has TRBV6-5 and TRBJ1-2; the match to TRBD1 covers 8 bases. The CDR3 sequence is 13 residues long. CDR1 is MNHEY and CDR2 is SVGAGI in the germline V gene. V dropped 6 bases and J dropped 8; count of bases not matched to a gene: 8. The CDR3 reads CASSPYRGEGYTF. The CDR3 coding sequence is TGTGCCAGCAGCCCCTACAGGGGGGAGGGCTACACCTTC.

This clone was picked up a small number of times. This chain uses TRBV10-2 with TRBJ2-7; D call uncertain. The CDR3 sequence is 10 residues long. Per the germline V gene, CDR1 is WSHSY and CDR2 is SAAADI. V was trimmed by 7 bases and J by 7 bases, leaving 8 bases between them. The CDR3 here is CASMAREQYF. DNA for the CDR3: TGCGCCAGCATGGCGAGAGAGCAGTACTTC.

This chain uses TRBV5-6 with TRBJ1-5; 10 nucleotides line up with TRBD1. The CDR3 loop spans 14 amino acids. Germline V gene sequence: CDR1 SGHDT, CDR2 YYEEEE. V was clipped by 4 bases and J by 9 bases; unmatched bases: 7. CDR3 in DNA: TGTGCCAGCAGCCTTAGGACAGGGGGTTTGCCCCAGCATTTT. Translation gives CASSLRTGGLPQHF.

V is TRBV21-1 and J is TRBJ2-5; the tabulated D call, TRBD2, remains unverified against the DNA. TRBV21-1 is annotated as a pseudogene. This CDR3 is built from 15 residues. The CDR3 loop reads CASSKERGSGETQYF. CDR3 DNA: TGTGCCAGCAGCAAAGAGAGGGGTAGCGGGGAGACCCAGTACTTC.

The chain recombines TRBV4-3 with TRBJ2-1; D may be TRBD2 (6 bases). This CDR3 has 13 amino acids. Trimming removed 5 bases from V and 2 bases from J, with 7 bases in between. Looked up from germline, CDR1 is LGHNA and CDR2 is YSLEER. The CDR3 region has the DNA TGCGCCAGCAGCGGGGGGACCTACAATGAGCAGTTCTTC. This sequence encodes CASSGGTYNEQFF.

The V and J genes are TRBV28 and TRBJ2-7; 10 bases map to TRBD1. This CDR3 comprises 17 residues. CDR1 is MDHEN and CDR2 is SYDVKM in the germline V gene. Germline trimming cut 8 bases from V and 2 bases from J; bases unmatched to any gene: 15. CDR3 residues: CASSHPRQGAGTYEQYF. CDR3 DNA sequence: TGTGCCAGCTCGCACCCACGACAGGGGGCTGGAACCTACGAGCAGTACTTC.

J is TRBJ2-3 and V is TRBV7-2; no firm D call. V gave up 1 base and J gave up 0 bases, with 8 bases separating them. CDR3 length equals 15 residues. CDR1 SGHTA and CDR2 FQGNSA come from the germline V gene. The CDR3 DNA reads as TGTGCCAGCAGCTTAGGCGGCCTTAGCACAGATACGCAGTATTTT. Its translation is CASSLGGLSTDTQYF.

This clone was counted a single time. Other DNA variants within this sample encode the same CDR3. This rearrangement joins TRBV18 to TRBJ1-1, with unresolved D. Deletions cut 0 bases from V and 0 bases from J, with 2 bases between. The CDR3 runs to 13 residues. Germline loops: CDR1 KGHSH, CDR2 LQKENI. For the CDR3, the DNA is TGTGCCAGCTCACCACCGGTGAACACTGAAGCTTTCTTT. This translates into CASSPPVNTEAFF.

The chain recombines TRBV9 with TRBJ2-5; 8 bases fit TRBD2. CDR3 length: 14 residues. The J segment lost 7 bases and the V segment lost 3 bases, leaving 8 bases of the junction unmatched. Germline CDR1 reads SGDLS; CDR2 reads YYNGEE. The CDR3 region has the DNA TGTGCCAGCAGCGGTAGCGGGACCCATGGGACCCAGTACTTC. This sequence encodes CASSGSGTHGTQYF.

The rearrangement uses TRBV7-6 and TRBJ2-1, with TRBD2 matching 9 bases. Germline lookup yields CDR1 SGHVS and CDR2 FNYEAQ. Trimming cost V 0 bases and J 9 bases; bases outside gene matches: 12. CDR3 length equals 17 residues. The chain's CDR3 is CASSLALFAGGPGEQFF. CDR3 sequence (DNA): TGTGCCAGCAGCTTAGCGCTGTTTGCGGGGGGGCCTGGTGAGCAGTTCTTC.

The chain employs TRBV2 and TRBJ2-1, with unresolved D. Per the germline V gene, CDR1 is SNHLY and CDR2 is FYNNEI. The CDR3 is 13 residues long. Between the trimmed V and J ends, which lost 1 base and 5 bases, there was a span of 6 bases. This CDR3 reads CASSEGGNNEQFF. CDR3 DNA: TGTGCCAGCAGTGAAGGGGGTAACAATGAGCAGTTCTTC.

In the case of this clone: One end of the junction does not line up with germline, which may come from a read error. J is TRBJ1-2 and V is TRBV12-5; 10 bases line up with TRBD1. This CDR3 has 16 amino acids. CDR1 and CDR2 (germline): LGHNT, FRNRAP. CDR3 region: CASGSGTGDSNNGYTF. In nucleotides, the CDR3 is TGTGCTAGTGGTTCTGGGACAGGGGACTCTAACAATGGCTACACCTTC.

In DNA, the CDR3 is TGTGCCAGCAGCACACGTCATCCCGGGACTAGCGAAGAGACCCAGTACTTC. Amino acid sequence: CASSTRHPGTSEETQYF. V gene TRBV21-1 combines with J gene TRBJ2-5; the table's D call, TRBD2, has no DNA check behind it. TRBV21-1 is a recognized pseudogene. The CDR3 consists of 17 residues.

This chain links TRBV19 with TRBJ1-4, with unresolved D. Germline CDR1 is LNHDA and CDR2 is SQIVND (reference sequence). Trimming pared 4 bases from V and 6 bases from J, leaving 12 bases between. The length of the CDR3 is 14 residues. The CDR3 spells CASSRQSTHEKLFF. CDR3 sequence (DNA): TGTGCCAGTAGTAGGCAGTCGACCCATGAAAAACTGTTTTTT.